What follows are 9 T cell receptor beta chains derived from one specimen sequenced in a study of graft-versus-host responses after intestinal transplantation. Antigens of these TCRs are unknown. Only in-frame clones appear in the TCRdb table, and some are missing; sequencing was by immunoSEQ multiplex PCR. The sample has 50,000 to 75,000 clones, 85% to 95% seen once. The sequencing here drew on unstimulated CD8+ T cells sorted from spleen or lymph node cells, taken before transplant. The receptors stem from a human donor who was the organ donor for an intestinal transplant.

The DNA for the CDR3 is TGTGCCAGCTCCCGGGGGGGGAGGTACAATGAGCAGTTCTTC. Translated, it gives CASSRGGRYNEQFF. The V gene is TRBV7-9, the J gene TRBJ2-1; 8 bases match TRBD2. The CDR3 contains 14 residues. The junction had 7 bases not matched to a gene; V was cut back by 8 bases and J by 4 bases. Germline V gene lookup returns CDR1 SEHNR and CDR2 FQNEAQ (reference sequence). The full variable domain, with the rest looked up from reference TRBV7-9 and TRBJ2-1, is DTGVSQNPRHKITKRGQNVTFRCDPISEHNRLYWYRQTLGQGPEFLTYFQNEAQLEKSRLLSDRFSAERPKGSFSTLEIQRTEQGDSAMYLCASSRGGRYNEQFFGPGTRLTVL.

The chain couples TRBV7-3 to TRBJ2-6; D possibly corresponds to TRBD2 (6 bases). Germline CDR1 SGHTA, CDR2 FQGTGA. V was shortened by 0 bases and J by 2 bases, with 17 bases between the two germline ends. The CDR3 length is 19 residues. CDR3 region: CASSLTGVAVNPGANVLTF. The CDR3 nucleotides are TGTGCCAGCAGCTTAACCGGGGTAGCGGTCAACCCTGGGGCCAACGTCCTGACTTTC.

The chain has TRBV15 and TRBJ2-1; 10 bases match TRBD2. The CDR3 has 15 residues. Germline V gene data show CDR1 as LNHNV and CDR2 as YYDKDF (reference sequence). After removal of 1 base from V and 9 bases from J, the junction contained 6 bases not matched to a gene. CDR3: CATSRGNEREGEQFF. The CDR3 region has the DNA TGTGCCACCAGCAGAGGGAATGAGCGGGAGGGTGAGCAGTTCTTC.

The rearrangement links TRBV5-4 to TRBJ2-3, with 16 bases identical to TRBD2. The germline gives CDR1 SGHNT, CDR2 YYREEE (reference sequence). The V and J ends lost 5 bases and 5 bases, in that order; junction bases with no gene match: 11. There are 18 residues in the CDR3. The CDR3 DNA is TGTGCCAGCAGGTCCGGGACTAGCGGGAGGGAGTGGAGAGATACGCAGTATTTT. Amino acids: CASRSGTSGREWRDTQYF.

This rearrangement joins TRBV19 to TRBJ1-2; D call uncertain. From germline, CDR1 is LNHDA and CDR2 SQIVND (reference sequence). V was shortened by 7 bases and J by 7 bases, with 13 bases between the two germline ends. The CDR3 extends over 12 amino acids. CDR3 in DNA: TGTGCCAGTAAAAGGAGGTTTAGTGGCTACACCTTC. It translates to CASKRRFSGYTF.

The chain links TRBV10-3 to TRBJ1-4; D gene ambiguous. The germline gives CDR1 ENHRY, CDR2 SYGVKD. V lost 3 bases and J 8 bases, leaving 22 bases between the germline ends. The CDR3 loop spans 17 amino acids. This CDR3 reads CAISDRRLSAGEEKLFF. CDR3 sequence (DNA): TGTGCCATCAGTGACCGGCGCCTATCCGCTGGAGAGGAAAAACTGTTTTTT.

This clone has more than one count but fewer than ten. The chain combines TRBV29-1 with TRBJ1-1; no reliable D call. V was pared by 1 base and J by 1 base, with 4 bases between. Germline V gene sequence: CDR1 SQVTM, CDR2 ANQGSEA. The CDR3 contains 12 residues. CDR3 in amino acids: CSVEGGNTEAFF. The CDR3 nucleotides are TGCAGCGTTGAAGGAGGGAACACTGAAGCTTTCTTT.

The V call is TRBV28, the J call TRBJ1-3; D is perhaps TRBD1 (5 bases). This CDR3 is 14 amino acids long. Germline V CDR1 and CDR2: MDHEN, SYDVKM. The V end was cut by 2 bases, the J end by 7 bases, with 12 bases between. The CDR3 DNA follows: TGTGCCAGCAGTTTAGGGGCGACCGGGAACACCATATATTTT. Protein product: CASSLGATGNTIYF.

This clone was counted a few times. The CDR3 spells CASRELSSYEQYF. The CDR3 DNA follows: TGTGCCAGCAGGGAACTAAGCTCCTACGAGCAGTACTTC. This chain links TRBV27 with TRBJ2-7; no clear D gene. Germline V gene sequence: CDR1 MNHEY, CDR2 SMNVEV (reference sequence). The CDR3 spans 13 residues. Trimming stripped 6 bases from V and 0 bases from J, with 9 bases between.